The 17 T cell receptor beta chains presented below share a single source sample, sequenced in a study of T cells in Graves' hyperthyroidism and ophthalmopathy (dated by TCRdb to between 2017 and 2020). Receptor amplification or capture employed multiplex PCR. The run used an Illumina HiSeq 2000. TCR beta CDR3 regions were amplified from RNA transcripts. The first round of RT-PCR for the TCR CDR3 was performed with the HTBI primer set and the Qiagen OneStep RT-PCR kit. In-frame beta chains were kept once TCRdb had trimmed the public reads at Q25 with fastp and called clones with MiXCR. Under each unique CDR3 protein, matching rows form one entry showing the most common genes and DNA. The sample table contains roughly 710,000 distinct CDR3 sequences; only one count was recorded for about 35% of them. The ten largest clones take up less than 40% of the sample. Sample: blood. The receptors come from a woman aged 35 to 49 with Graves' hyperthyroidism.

The CDR3 is CASSYSTGGPYEQYF. As DNA, the CDR3 is TGTGCCAGCAGTTACTCAACGGGGGGCCCCTACGAGCAGTACTTC. V is TRBV6-5 and J is TRBJ2-7, with D possibly TRBD2 on 7 matching bases. Germline CDR1 reads MNHEY; CDR2 reads SVGAGI. The CDR3 spans 15 residues. V lost 0 bases and J lost 2, with 11 bases in between.

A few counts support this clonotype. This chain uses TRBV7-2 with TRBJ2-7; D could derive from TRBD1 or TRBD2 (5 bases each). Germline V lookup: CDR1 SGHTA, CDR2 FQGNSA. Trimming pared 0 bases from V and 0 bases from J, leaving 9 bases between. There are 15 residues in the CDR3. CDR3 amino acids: CASSLALGTSYEQYF. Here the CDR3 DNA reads TGTGCCAGCAGCTTAGCACTGGGGACCTCCTACGAGCAGTACTTC. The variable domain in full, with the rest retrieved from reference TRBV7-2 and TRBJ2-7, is GAGVSQSPSNKVTEKGKDVELRCDPISGHTALYWYRQSLGQGLEFLIYFQGNSAPDKSGLPSDRFSAERTGGSVSTLTIQRTQQEDSAVYLCASSLALGTSYEQYFGPGTRLTVT.

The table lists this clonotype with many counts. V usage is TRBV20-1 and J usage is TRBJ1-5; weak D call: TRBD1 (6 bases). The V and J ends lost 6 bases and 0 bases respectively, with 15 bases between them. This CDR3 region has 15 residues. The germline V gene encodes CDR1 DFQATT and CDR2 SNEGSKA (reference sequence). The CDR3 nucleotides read TGCAGTGCAGACAGGTGGGGGTATAGCAATCAGCCCCAGCATTTT. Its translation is CSADRWGYSNQPQHF.

The CDR3: CASSFSRGDGYTF. The CDR3 DNA reads TGTGCCAGCAGCTTTAGTAGGGGGGATGGCTACACCTTC. V is TRBV7-2 and J is TRBJ1-2, with D possibly TRBD1 on 6 matching bases. This CDR3 spans 13 amino acids. Germline V gene data show CDR1 as SGHTA and CDR2 as FQGNSA. The V gene lost 3 bases and the J gene lost 6 bases, with 11 bases spanning the gap. The full variable domain, in which reference TRBV7-2 and TRBJ1-2 provide the parts outside the CDR3, is GAGVSQSPSNKVTEKGKDVELRCDPISGHTALYWYRQSLGQGLEFLIYFQGNSAPDKSGLPSDRFSAERTGGSVSTLTIQRTQQEDSAVYLCASSFSRGDGYTFGSGTRLTVV.

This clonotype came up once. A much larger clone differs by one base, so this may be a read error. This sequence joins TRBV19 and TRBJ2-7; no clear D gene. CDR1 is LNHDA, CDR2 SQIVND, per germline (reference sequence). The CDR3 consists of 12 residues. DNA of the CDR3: TGTGTCAGTAGTATAGTCGGATACGAGCAGTACTTC. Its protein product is CVSSIVGYEQYF.

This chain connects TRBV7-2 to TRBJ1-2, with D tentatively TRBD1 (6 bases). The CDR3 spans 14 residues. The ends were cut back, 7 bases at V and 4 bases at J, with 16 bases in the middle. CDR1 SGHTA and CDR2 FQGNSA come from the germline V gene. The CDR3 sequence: CASTLVRDTYGYTF. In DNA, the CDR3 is TGTGCCAGCACCCTGGTACGGGACACCTATGGCTACACCTTC.

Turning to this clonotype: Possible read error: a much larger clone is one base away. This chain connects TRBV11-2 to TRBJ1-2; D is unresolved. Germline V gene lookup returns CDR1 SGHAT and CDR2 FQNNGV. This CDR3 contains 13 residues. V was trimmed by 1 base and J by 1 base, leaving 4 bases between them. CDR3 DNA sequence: TGTGCCAGCAGCTTAGTCTTTAACTATGGCTACACCTTC. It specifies CASSLVFNYGYTF.

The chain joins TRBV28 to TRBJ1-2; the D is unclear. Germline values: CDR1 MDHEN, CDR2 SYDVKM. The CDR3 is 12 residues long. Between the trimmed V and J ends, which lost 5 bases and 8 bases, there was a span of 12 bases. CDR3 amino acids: CASSTSRPGYTF. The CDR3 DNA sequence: TGTGCCAGCAGTACTTCCCGGCCCGGCTACACCTTC.

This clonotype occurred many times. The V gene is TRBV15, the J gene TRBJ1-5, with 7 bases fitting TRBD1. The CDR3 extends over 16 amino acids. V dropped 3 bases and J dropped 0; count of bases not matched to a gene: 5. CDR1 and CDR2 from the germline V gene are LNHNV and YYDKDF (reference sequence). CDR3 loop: CATSSKTGYSNQPQHF. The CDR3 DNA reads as TGTGCCACCAGCAGCAAGACAGGGTATAGCAATCAGCCCCAGCATTTT.

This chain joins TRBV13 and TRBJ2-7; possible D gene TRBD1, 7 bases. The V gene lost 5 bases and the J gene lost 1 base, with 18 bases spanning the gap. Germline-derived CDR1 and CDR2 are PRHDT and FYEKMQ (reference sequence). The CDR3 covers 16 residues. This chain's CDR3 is CASSTRDSQGSYEQYF. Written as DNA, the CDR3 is TGTGCCAGCAGCACCCGGGACTCACAGGGGTCCTACGAGCAGTACTTC. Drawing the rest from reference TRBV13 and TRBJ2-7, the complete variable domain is AAGVIQSPRHLIKEKRETATLKCYPIPRHDTVYWYQQGPGQDPQFLISFYEKMQSDKGSIPDRFSAQQFSDYHSELNMSSLELGDSALYFCASSTRDSQGSYEQYFGPGTRLTVT.

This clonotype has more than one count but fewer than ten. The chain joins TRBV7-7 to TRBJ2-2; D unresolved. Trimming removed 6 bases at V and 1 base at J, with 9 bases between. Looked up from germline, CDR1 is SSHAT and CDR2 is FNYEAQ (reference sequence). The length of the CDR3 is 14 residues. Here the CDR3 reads CASRKVQNTGELFF. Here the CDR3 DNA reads TGTGCCAGCAGGAAAGTTCAGAACACCGGGGAGCTGTTTTTT.

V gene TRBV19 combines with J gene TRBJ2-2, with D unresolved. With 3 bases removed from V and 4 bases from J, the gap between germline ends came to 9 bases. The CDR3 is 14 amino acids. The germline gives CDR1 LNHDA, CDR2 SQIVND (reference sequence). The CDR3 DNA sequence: TGTGCCAGTAGTATCATTGACACCACCGGGGAGCTGTTTTTT. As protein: CASSIIDTTGELFF.

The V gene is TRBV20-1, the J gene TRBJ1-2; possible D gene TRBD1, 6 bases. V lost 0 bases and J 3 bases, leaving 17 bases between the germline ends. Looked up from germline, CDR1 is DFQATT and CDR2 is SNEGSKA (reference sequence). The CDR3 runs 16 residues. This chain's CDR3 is CSARDSHRGRDYGYTF. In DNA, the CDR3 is TGCAGTGCTAGAGATTCCCATAGGGGGAGGGACTATGGCTACACCTTC.

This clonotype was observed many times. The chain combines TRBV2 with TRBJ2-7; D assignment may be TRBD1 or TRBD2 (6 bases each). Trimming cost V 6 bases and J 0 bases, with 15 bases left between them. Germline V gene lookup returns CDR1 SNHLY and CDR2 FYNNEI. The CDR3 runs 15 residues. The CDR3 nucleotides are TGTGCCAGCAGGGTTAGGGGGGCGTTCTCCTACGAGCAGTACTTC. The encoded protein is CASRVRGAFSYEQYF. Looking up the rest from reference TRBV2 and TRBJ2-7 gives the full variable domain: EPEVTQTPSHQVTQMGQEVILRCVPISNHLYFYWYRQILGQKVEFLVSFYNNEISEKSEIFDDQFSVERPDGSNFTLKIRSTKLEDSAMYFCASRVRGAFSYEQYFGPGTRLTVT.

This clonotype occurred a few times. This CDR3 reads CASSIEGQGLGTEAFF. Here the CDR3 DNA reads TGTGCCAGTAGTATAGAGGGACAGGGTCTGGGAACTGAAGCTTTCTTT. V gene TRBV19 combines with J gene TRBJ1-1, with TRBD1 matching over 9 bases. Germline values: CDR1 LNHDA, CDR2 SQIVND (reference sequence). With V trimmed by 0 bases and J by 5 bases, 7 bases remained unmatched. This CDR3 has 16 residues.

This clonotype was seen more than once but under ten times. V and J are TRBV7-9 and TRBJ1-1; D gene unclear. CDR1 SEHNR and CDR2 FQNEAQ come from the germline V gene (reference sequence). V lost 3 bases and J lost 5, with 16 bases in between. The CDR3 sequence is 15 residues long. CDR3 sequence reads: CASSLSPERRTEAFF. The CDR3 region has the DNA TGTGCCAGCAGCTTGTCCCCGGAGAGGAGGACTGAAGCTTTCTTT.

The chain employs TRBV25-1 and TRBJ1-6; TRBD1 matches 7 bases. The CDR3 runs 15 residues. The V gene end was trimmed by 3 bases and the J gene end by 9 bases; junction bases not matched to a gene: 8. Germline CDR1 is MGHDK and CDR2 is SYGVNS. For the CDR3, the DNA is TGTGCCAGCAGTGATTTAATGGGGACAGCTTCACCCCTCCACTTT. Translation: CASSDLMGTASPLHF.